Each of the 16 T cell receptor beta chains below was sequenced from the same sample in a study of blood T cells in healthy people across ages. Primed by a sample-barcoded 5' primer and a J-beta primer mix, a second PCR proceeded for roughly 7 to 12 cycles. TCRdb itself ran the 5' RACE reads through MiXCR, one entry per CDR3 protein. Among around 1,000,000 distinct CDR3 sequences listed, about 25% were seen once. These data are also associated with another study on T cells of mothers and their children.

The sample taken for sequencing was blood. The receptors were gathered from a girl aged 2-15 years in good health.

This clonotype was seen only a few times. CDR3: CASGMSGDGDEQYF. Written as DNA, the CDR3 is TGTGCCAGCGGGATGTCGGGCGATGGAGACGAGCAGTACTTC. The J gene is TRBJ2-7, the V gene TRBV7-9; D gene ambiguous. The V gene lost 8 bases and the J gene lost 5 bases, with 19 bases spanning the gap. The CDR3 has 14 amino acids. Germline V gene sequence: CDR1 SEHNR, CDR2 FQNEAQ (reference sequence).

The V gene is TRBV29-1, the J gene TRBJ1-1, with 8 bases lining up with TRBD1. V shed 6 bases and J 0 bases; nucleotides not matched to a gene: 6. The germline V gene has CDR1 SQVTM and CDR2 ANQGSEA. The CDR3 runs 14 residues. CDR3 region: CSVDRDRMNTEAFF. In DNA, the CDR3 is TGCAGCGTGGACCGGGACAGGATGAACACTGAAGCTTTCTTT.

Comments on this clonotype: The missing conserved phenylalanine or tryptophan at the end of this CDR3 makes a read error likely. This chain connects TRBV7-8 to TRBJ2-5, with 7 nucleotides matching TRBD1. Germline V gives CDR1 SGHVS, CDR2 FQNEAQ. V dropped 1 base and J dropped 2; count of bases not matched to a gene: 4. The CDR3 extends over 15 amino acids. CDR3 nucleotides: TGTGCCAGCAGCTTAGAGGGGGCTTGGCAAGAGACCCAGTACTCC. It encodes CASSLEGAWQETQYS.

The chain links TRBV2 to TRBJ1-4; D not certain. With 8 bases removed from V and 0 bases from J, the gap between germline ends came to 16 bases. The CDR3 covers 16 residues. Per germline, CDR1 SNHLY and CDR2 FYNNEI. CDR3 region: CASLRNPDTTNEKLFF. The CDR3 nucleotides read TGTGCCAGCTTGAGAAACCCCGATACAACTAATGAAAAACTGTTTTTT. The full variable domain, in which reference TRBV2 and TRBJ1-4 provide the parts outside the CDR3, is EPEVTQTPSHQVTQMGQEVILRCVPISNHLYFYWYRQILGQKVEFLVSFYNNEISEKSEIFDDQFSVERPDGSNFTLKIRSTKLEDSAMYFCASLRNPDTTNEKLFFGSGTQLSVL.

This chain links TRBV7-2 with TRBJ2-1; D is possibly TRBD1 (5 bases). V dropped 5 bases and J dropped 8 bases, with 16 bases sitting between them. The germline gives CDR1 SGHTA, CDR2 FQGNSA. This CDR3 contains 14 residues. Here the CDR3 DNA reads TGTGCCAGCAGCGAGGTATCAAAAGGGGATGAGCAGTTCTTC. It yields the protein CASSEVSKGDEQFF.

A few counts support this clonotype. The gene calls are TRBV7-9 and TRBJ1-2; D gene ambiguous. Germline V gene data show CDR1 as SEHNR and CDR2 as FQNEAQ (reference sequence). V lost 4 bases to trimming and J lost 12 bases, with 15 bases between them. The CDR3 sequence is 12 residues long. The CDR3 nucleotides are TGTGCCAGCAGCTGGGAGCCTGGCCGGGACACCTTC. Its translation: CASSWEPGRDTF.

This clonotype was picked up a small number of times. The V call is TRBV29-1, the J call TRBJ2-2, with D uncertain. The CDR3 length is 12 residues. Germline assignment: CDR1 SQVTM and CDR2 ANQGSEA. V was cut by 4 bases and J by 3 bases, with 6 bases left in between. CDR3 in amino acids: CSVAKDTGELFF. As DNA, the CDR3 is TGCAGCGTTGCGAAAGACACCGGGGAGCTGTTTTTT.

This clonotype has a handful of counts. This chain links TRBV4-3 with TRBJ1-2, with TRBD1 matching over 9 bases. CDR3 length: 16 amino acids. The germline V gene has CDR1 LGHNA and CDR2 YSLEER. The V and J ends lost 1 base and 3 bases, in that order; junction bases with no gene match: 6. For the CDR3, the DNA is TGCGCCAGCAGCCAAGGAGGGGGGACAGGGTACTATGGCTACACCTTC. It translates to CASSQGGGTGYYGYTF.

The rearrangement links TRBV2 to TRBJ2-3; 7 positions agree with TRBD1. J lost 2 bases, V lost 5 bases, and 10 bases had no gene match. In germline, CDR1 is SNHLY, CDR2 FYNNEI. The CDR3 spans 16 residues. CDR3 sequence reads: CASSLTGTAITDTQYF. The CDR3 DNA is TGTGCCAGCAGTTTGACCGGGACAGCAATCACAGATACGCAGTATTTT.

This clonotype has only a few counts. Germline and junction disagree at one end, which may indicate a read error. This sequence joins TRBV3-1 and TRBJ2-4; the D is unclear. The CDR3 consists of 11 residues. Germline-derived CDR1 and CDR2 are LGHDT and YNNKEL (reference sequence). The CDR3: CASTIPGPKVF. CDR3 DNA: TGTGCCAGCACCATCCCGGGTCCTAAGGTTTTC. Complete variable domain (other parts from reference TRBV3-1 and TRBJ2-4): DTAVSQTPKYLVTQMGNDKSIKCEQNLGHDTMYWYKQDSKKFLKIMFSYNNKELIINETVPNRFSPKSPDKAHLNLHINSLELGDSAVYFCASTIPGPKVFGAGTRLSVL.

The chain links TRBV12-3 or TRBV12-4 to TRBJ1-2; D is undetermined. The CDR3 runs 16 residues. V dropped 3 bases and J dropped 3 bases, with 17 bases sitting between them. CDR3: CASSFFGPDGYYGYTF. The CDR3 nucleotides are TGTGCCAGCAGTTTCTTCGGGCCGGACGGATACTATGGCTACACCTTC.

A few counts support this clonotype. The CDR3 DNA reads TGTGCCCGGCGCAGGCCGACCATCAACTACGAGCAGTACTTC. Its translation is CARRRPTINYEQYF. The chain links TRBV6-1 to TRBJ2-7; D is undetermined. The CDR3 spans 14 residues. Trimming cost V 11 bases and J 3 bases, with 20 bases left between them. The germline gives CDR1 MNHNS, CDR2 SASEGT.

The chain combines TRBV7-3 with TRBJ2-3; 7 positions agree with TRBD2. Trimming removed 3 bases from V and 1 base from J; junction bases left unmatched: 4. Germline V CDR1 and CDR2: SGHTA, FQGTGA. This CDR3 spans 15 amino acids. CDR3: CASSFAGDGTDTQYF. CDR3 nucleotides: TGTGCCAGCAGCTTTGCGGGAGACGGCACAGATACGCAGTATTTT.

The rearrangement joins TRBV5-1 to TRBJ2-7; 9 bases align to TRBD2. The tail of the sequence fits TRBJ2-1 better, so the J call may be wrong. Germline V gives CDR1 SGHRS, CDR2 YFSETQ. This CDR3 has 15 amino acids. The CDR3 DNA is TGCGCCAGCAGCTCTTTCGGCGGGAGGGAAAATGAGCAGTTCTTC. It encodes CASSSFGGRENEQFF.

CDR3 in amino acids: CASSIGTGYEQYF. CDR3 nucleotides: TGTGCCAGCAGTATTGGGACCGGTTACGAGCAGTACTTC. This chain links TRBV12-3 or TRBV12-4 with TRBJ2-7; D may be TRBD1 or TRBD2 (5 bases each). The CDR3 has 13 amino acids. V dropped 5 bases and J dropped 4 bases, with 12 bases sitting between them.

The CDR3 is CASSLAPRSYEQYF. The CDR3 nucleotides read TGTGCCAGCAGCTTGGCCCCCCGTTCCTACGAGCAGTACTTC. V is TRBV5-6 and J is TRBJ2-7; D is uncertain. CDR3 size: 14 residues. Trimming stripped 0 bases from V and 1 base from J, with 8 bases between. CDR1 is SGHDT and CDR2 is YYEEEE in the germline V gene.